The subject of this entry is one T cell receptor beta chain. The antigen it binds to is not known. No qualities accompany the bases; no much larger clone lies one base away. The sample comes from a study of CD8 T cells in ankylosing spondylitis (dated by TCRdb to the late 2010s). Study-level background: To find TCR variants linked to disease, the study profiled T cell receptor beta repertoires in ankylosing spondylitis patients and healthy donors. The full study cohort was made up of 25 ankylosing spondylitis patients and more than 90 healthy donors. Peripheral blood samples were taken, and synovial fluid was additionally collected from ankylosing spondylitis patients. Findings and caveats that apply to the study as a whole: Blood from ankylosing spondylitis patients appeared to be characterized by a TCR beta motif made up of about 8 highly homologous amino acid variants. Significant enrichment of the disease-linked clones was reported in matched synovial fluid samples from ankylosing spondylitis patients. Some of the motif variants had been reported before in the synovial fluid and blood of reactive arthritis patients, a finding that suggests common disease-initiation mechanisms. The disease-linked clones showed a CD8+ phenotype and occurred at relatively low frequencies in peripheral blood.

Sequencing used an Illumina HiSeq 2500. Quantitative 5'-RACE with molecular barcodes was used to prepare TCR beta libraries. In the source study's methods: A new computational method, built on a probabilistic model of VDJ rearrangement, was used to identify disease-linked TCR variants. The raw public data were reprocessed by TCRdb itself: fastp quality trimming at Q25, MiXCR clonotype calling, in-frame beta chains only. Every distinct CDR3 protein forms one entry, paired with its most common genes and DNA. The V and J calls and clone size are TCRdb's, not the authors'. Here the sample has 700,000 or so distinct CDR3 sequences; over 15% occur a single time. The ten largest clones represent around 20% of the sample. CDR1 and CDR2 are drawn from the germline V gene: MNHEY, SVGAGI. The CDR3 measures 13 amino acids from cysteine to phenylalanine. The retained sequence is limited to the CDR3, 39 bases, with the frame set at the first base. V is cut by 2 bases and J by 5 bases, and the space between the germline ends is 7 bases.

The sample comprised blood, either unsorted or a sorted T cell fraction (not recorded which). The clonotype comes from a male donor with ankylosing spondylitis. The chain links TRBV6-5 with TRBJ1-5, with the D gene not clear enough to name. CDR3 loop: CASSYGSYQPQHF. The bases read TGTGCCAGCAGTTACGGATCCTATCAGCCCCAGCATTTT.